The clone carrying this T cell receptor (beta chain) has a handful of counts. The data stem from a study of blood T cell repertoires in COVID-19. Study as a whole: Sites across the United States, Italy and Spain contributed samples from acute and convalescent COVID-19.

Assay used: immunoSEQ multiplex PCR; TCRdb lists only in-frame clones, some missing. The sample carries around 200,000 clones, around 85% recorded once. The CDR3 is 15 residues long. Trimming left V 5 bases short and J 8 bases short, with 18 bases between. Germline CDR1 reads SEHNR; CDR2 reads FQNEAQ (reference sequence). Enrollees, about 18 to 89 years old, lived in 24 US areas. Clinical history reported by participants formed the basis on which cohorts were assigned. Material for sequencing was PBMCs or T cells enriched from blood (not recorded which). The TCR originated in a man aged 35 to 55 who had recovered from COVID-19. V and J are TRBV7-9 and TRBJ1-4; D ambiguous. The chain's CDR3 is CASSTSEALREKLFF. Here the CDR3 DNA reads TGTGCCAGCAGCACCTCAGAGGCCCTGAGGGAAAAACTGTTTTTT.